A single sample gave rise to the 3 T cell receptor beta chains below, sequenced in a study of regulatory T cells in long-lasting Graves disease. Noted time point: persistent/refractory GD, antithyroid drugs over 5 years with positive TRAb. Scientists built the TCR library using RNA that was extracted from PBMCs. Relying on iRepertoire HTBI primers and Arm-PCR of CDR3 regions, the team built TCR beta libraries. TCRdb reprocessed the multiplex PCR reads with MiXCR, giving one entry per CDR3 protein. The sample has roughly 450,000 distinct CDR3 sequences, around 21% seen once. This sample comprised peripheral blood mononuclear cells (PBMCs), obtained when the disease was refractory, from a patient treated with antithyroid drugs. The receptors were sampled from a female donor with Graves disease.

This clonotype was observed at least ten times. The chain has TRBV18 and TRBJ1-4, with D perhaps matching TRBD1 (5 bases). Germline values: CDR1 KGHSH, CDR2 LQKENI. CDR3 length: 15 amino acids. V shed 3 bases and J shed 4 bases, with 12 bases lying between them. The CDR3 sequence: CASSPTGTDNEKLFF. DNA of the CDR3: TGTGCCAGCTCACCTACCGGGACGGATAATGAAAAACTGTTTTTT.

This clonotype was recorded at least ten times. The CDR3 sequence is CASSGQGQAGETQYF. In nucleotides, the CDR3 is TGTGCCAGCAGTGGTCAGGGCCAGGCAGGAGAGACCCAGTACTTC. The chain couples TRBV2 to TRBJ2-5, with D tentatively TRBD1 (5 bases). This CDR3 region has 15 residues. Germline V gene lookup returns CDR1 SNHLY and CDR2 FYNNEI. With 4 bases removed from V and 4 bases from J, the gap between germline ends came to 16 bases.

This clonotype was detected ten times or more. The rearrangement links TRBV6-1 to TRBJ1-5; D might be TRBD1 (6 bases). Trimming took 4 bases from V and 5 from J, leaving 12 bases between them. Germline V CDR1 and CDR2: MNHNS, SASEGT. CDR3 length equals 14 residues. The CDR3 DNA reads TGTGCCAGCAGTGCTACAGGGTATGATCAGCCCCAGCATTTT. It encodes CASSATGYDQPQHF.